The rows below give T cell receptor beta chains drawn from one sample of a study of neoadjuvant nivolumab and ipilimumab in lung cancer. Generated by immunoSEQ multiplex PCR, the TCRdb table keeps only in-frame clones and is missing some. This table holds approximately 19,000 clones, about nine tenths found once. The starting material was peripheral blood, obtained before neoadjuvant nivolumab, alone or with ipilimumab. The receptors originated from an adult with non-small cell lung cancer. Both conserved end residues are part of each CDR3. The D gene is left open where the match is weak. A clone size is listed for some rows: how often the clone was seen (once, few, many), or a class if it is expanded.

cdr3_nt: TGTGCCAGCAGTACTAACCGCGGGGACCACTACGAGCAGTACTTC
cdr3_aa: CASSTNRGDHYEQYF
d_call: NA
j_call: TRBJ2-7
clone_size: NA
v_call: TRBV7-9

cdr3_nt: TGCGCCAGCAGCGGTGGGGGGACGGTGAACACTGAAGCTTTCTTT
cdr3_aa: CASSGGGTVNTEAFF
d_call: NA
j_call: TRBJ1-1
clone_size: NA
v_call: TRBV5-1

cdr3_nt: TGCGCCAGCAGCCCAATTCAGAGAGGGGGCGAGACCCAGTACTTC
cdr3_aa: CASSPIQRGGETQYF
d_call: TRBD1
j_call: TRBJ2-5
clone_size: NA
v_call: TRBV5-1

cdr3_nt: TGCAGCGTGGGGGACCGACTCTACGAGCAGTACTTC
cdr3_aa: CSVGDRLYEQYF
d_call: NA
j_call: TRBJ2-7
clone_size: NA
v_call: TRBV29-1

cdr3_nt: TGTGCCAGCTCACCTCTCTTGAGCTCCTACAATGAGCAGTTCTTC
cdr3_aa: CASSPLLSSYNEQFF
d_call: NA
j_call: TRBJ2-1
clone_size: NA
v_call: TRBV18

cdr3_nt: TGTGCCAGCAGCACCACGGACATAGCCTACGAGCAGTACTTC
cdr3_aa: CASSTTDIAYEQYF
d_call: NA
j_call: TRBJ2-7
clone_size: NA
v_call: TRBV9

cdr3_nt: TGCGCCAGCAGCTTAATACCTGGGACGACGAACACTGAAGCTTTCTTT
cdr3_aa: CASSLIPGTTNTEAFF
d_call: NA
j_call: TRBJ1-1
clone_size: NA
v_call: TRBV5-1

cdr3_nt: TGCGCCAGCAGCCCCTCTTTGGCAGGGGGCTCTCGCGGGGAGCTGTTTTTT
cdr3_aa: CASSPSLAGGSRGELFF
d_call: TRBD1
j_call: TRBJ2-2
clone_size: NA
v_call: TRBV5-1

cdr3_nt: TGTGCCTGGACGGCTAGACCGAACACCGGGGAGCTGTTTTTT
cdr3_aa: CAWTARPNTGELFF
d_call: NA
j_call: TRBJ2-2
clone_size: NA
v_call: TRBV30

cdr3_nt: TGTGCCAGCAGTTTCCTTAGCGGGAGCGGCACCGGGGAGCTGTTTTTT
cdr3_aa: CASSFLSGSGTGELFF
d_call: TRBD2
j_call: TRBJ2-2
clone_size: NA
v_call: TRBV6-5

cdr3_nt: TGTGCCAGCTCCGCCCAGGGGGAGAGTTATGGCTACACCTTC
cdr3_aa: CASSAQGESYGYTF
d_call: TRBD1
j_call: TRBJ1-2
clone_size: NA
v_call: TRBV18

cdr3_nt: TGCGCCAGCAGCCAAGATATCGGGGGGAATAACTATGGCTACACCTTC
cdr3_aa: CASSQDIGGNNYGYTF
d_call: NA
j_call: TRBJ1-2
clone_size: NA
v_call: TRBV4-3

cdr3_nt: TGCGCCAGCAGCTTGGGGGACAGGGCCACTAATGAAAAACTGTTTTTT
cdr3_aa: CASSLGDRATNEKLFF
d_call: TRBD1
j_call: TRBJ1-4
clone_size: NA
v_call: TRBV5-1

cdr3_nt: TGTGCCAGCAGTTTGATTCTAGCGGGAGGGGATGAGCAGTTCTTC
cdr3_aa: CASSLILAGGDEQFF
d_call: TRBD2
j_call: TRBJ2-1
clone_size: NA
v_call: TRBV25-1

cdr3_nt: TGTGCCAGCAGCCGGACAGTCTACGAGCAGTACTTC
cdr3_aa: CASSRTVYEQYF
d_call: NA
j_call: TRBJ2-7
clone_size: NA
v_call: TRBV6-6

cdr3_nt: TGCGCCAGCAGCGCAAGCGGGAGCGGGACCGGGGAGCTGTTTTTT
cdr3_aa: CASSASGSGTGELFF
d_call: TRBD2
j_call: TRBJ2-2
clone_size: NA
v_call: TRBV5-1

cdr3_nt: TGTGCCAGCAGCCCAGGGGGTTTTGGAGGCTACACCTTC
cdr3_aa: CASSPGGFGGYTF
d_call: TRBD1
j_call: TRBJ1-2
clone_size: NA
v_call: TRBV9

cdr3_nt: TGTGCCAGCAGCTTAGAAGGGAGCTCCTACAATGAGCAGTTCTTC
cdr3_aa: CASSLEGSSYNEQFF
d_call: NA
j_call: TRBJ2-1
clone_size: NA
v_call: TRBV7-2

cdr3_nt: TGTGCCAGCAGCTTCGGTACAGGGTCTGGGGCCAACGTCCTGACTTTC
cdr3_aa: CASSFGTGSGANVLTF
d_call: NA
j_call: TRBJ2-6
clone_size: NA
v_call: TRBV11-2

cdr3_nt: TGTGCCAGCTCTCCGGACAGGGGGAATGGCTACACCTTC
cdr3_aa: CASSPDRGNGYTF
d_call: TRBD1
j_call: TRBJ1-2
clone_size: NA
v_call: TRBV18

cdr3_nt: TGTGCCAGCAGCTTCGGGACAGGGGTCGGGTACGAGCAGTACTTC
cdr3_aa: CASSFGTGVGYEQYF
d_call: TRBD1
j_call: TRBJ2-7
clone_size: once
v_call: TRBV5-6

cdr3_nt: TGTGCCTGGAAATTCAGGGACAGGGGAATCGAGCAGTACTTC
cdr3_aa: CAWKFRDRGIEQYF
d_call: TRBD1
j_call: TRBJ2-7
clone_size: once
v_call: TRBV30

cdr3_nt: TGCGCCAGCAGCTTTACAGGCAGCTATGGCTACACCTTC
cdr3_aa: CASSFTGSYGYTF
d_call: NA
j_call: TRBJ1-2
clone_size: NA
v_call: TRBV5-1

cdr3_nt: TGTGCCAGCAGTGAATGGAGTAGCGGGGCGGGAGATGAGCAGTTCTTC
cdr3_aa: CASSEWSSGAGDEQFF
d_call: TRBD2
j_call: TRBJ2-1
clone_size: few
v_call: TRBV25-1

cdr3_nt: TGTGCCAGCAGCTTAGGGGACAGGGGGGAGGAGCAGTACTTC
cdr3_aa: CASSLGDRGEEQYF
d_call: TRBD1
j_call: TRBJ2-7
clone_size: NA
v_call: TRBV7-9

cdr3_nt: TGTGCCAGCAGTGTGACTAGCCTCTACGAGCAGTACTTC
cdr3_aa: CASSVTSLYEQYF
d_call: TRBD2
j_call: TRBJ2-7
clone_size: few
v_call: TRBV6-1

cdr3_nt: TGTGCCAGCAGTTCAGGAGCGGGAGTGCCCTCAGATACGCAGTATTTT
cdr3_aa: CASSSGAGVPSDTQYF
d_call: TRBD2
j_call: TRBJ2-3
clone_size: NA
v_call: TRBV6-5

cdr3_nt: TGTGCTAGTGCCACAGGGGACAGCAATCAGCCCCAGCATTTT
cdr3_aa: CASATGDSNQPQHF
d_call: TRBD1
j_call: TRBJ1-5
clone_size: few
v_call: TRBV12-5

cdr3_nt: TGTGCCAGCAGCGAGGTTACCTATACTAACAATGAGCAGTTCTTC
cdr3_aa: CASSEVTYTNNEQFF
d_call: NA
j_call: TRBJ2-1
clone_size: NA
v_call: TRBV5-4

cdr3_nt: TGTGCCAGCAGGCCGCAGACTGGGGCCAACGTCCTGACTTTC
cdr3_aa: CASRPQTGANVLTF
d_call: NA
j_call: TRBJ2-6
clone_size: NA
v_call: TRBV11-2

cdr3_nt: TGTGCCAGCAGCGCATTTGCAGGGGCGGGCTACGAGCAGTACTTC
cdr3_aa: CASSAFAGAGYEQYF
d_call: NA
j_call: TRBJ2-7
clone_size: NA
v_call: TRBV9

cdr3_nt: TGTGCCAGCAGTTTTCACAGGGTGGAAGGCTACACCTTC
cdr3_aa: CASSFHRVEGYTF
d_call: NA
j_call: TRBJ1-2
clone_size: few
v_call: TRBV28

cdr3_nt: TGTGCCAGCAGTTACTCGGGCGGGACTGAAGCTTTCTTT
cdr3_aa: CASSYSGGTEAFF
d_call: NA
j_call: TRBJ1-1
clone_size: NA
v_call: TRBV6-5

cdr3_nt: TGTGCCAGCAGCTCTGCAGGGCACAATGAGCAGTTCTTC
cdr3_aa: CASSSAGHNEQFF
d_call: NA
j_call: TRBJ2-1
clone_size: NA
v_call: TRBV7-6

cdr3_nt: TGTGCCAGCAGGCCAAGTGGGACTAGCTCCTACAATGAGCAGTTCTTC
cdr3_aa: CASRPSGTSSYNEQFF
d_call: TRBD2
j_call: TRBJ2-1
clone_size: NA
v_call: TRBV7-9

cdr3_nt: TGTGCCAGCAGCGTAGTCTCCCTCGGGGCGGGGACTGAAGCTTTCTTT
cdr3_aa: CASSVVSLGAGTEAFF
d_call: NA
j_call: TRBJ1-1
clone_size: NA
v_call: TRBV9

cdr3_nt: TGTGCCAGCTCTCCCAGGGGTGACAATGAGCAGTTCTTC
cdr3_aa: CASSPRGDNEQFF
d_call: NA
j_call: TRBJ2-1
clone_size: NA
v_call: TRBV18

cdr3_nt: TGTGCCAGCAGCGTATGGGGCAGTGGAACAGATACGCAGTATTTT
cdr3_aa: CASSVWGSGTDTQYF
d_call: NA
j_call: TRBJ2-3
clone_size: NA
v_call: TRBV9

cdr3_nt: TGTGCCAGCAGCTTAGAGTATGGGTGGGCTTTCTTT
cdr3_aa: CASSLEYGWAFF
d_call: NA
j_call: TRBJ1-1
clone_size: NA
v_call: TRBV7-2

cdr3_nt: TGCGCCAGCAGCCCACTAGGGCTTGAATCTGAGACCCAGTACTTC
cdr3_aa: CASSPLGLESETQYF
d_call: NA
j_call: TRBJ2-5
clone_size: NA
v_call: TRBV5-1

cdr3_nt: TGTGCCAGCAGCCAAAAAACGTGGCGGGAGGGCTTCCAGCAGTACTTC
cdr3_aa: CASSQKTWREGFQQYF
d_call: TRBD2
j_call: TRBJ2-7
clone_size: once
v_call: TRBV14

cdr3_nt: TGTGCCACCAGCAGAGATAGGGGGGCGGATGAGCAGTACTTC
cdr3_aa: CATSRDRGADEQYF
d_call: NA
j_call: TRBJ2-7
clone_size: NA
v_call: TRBV15